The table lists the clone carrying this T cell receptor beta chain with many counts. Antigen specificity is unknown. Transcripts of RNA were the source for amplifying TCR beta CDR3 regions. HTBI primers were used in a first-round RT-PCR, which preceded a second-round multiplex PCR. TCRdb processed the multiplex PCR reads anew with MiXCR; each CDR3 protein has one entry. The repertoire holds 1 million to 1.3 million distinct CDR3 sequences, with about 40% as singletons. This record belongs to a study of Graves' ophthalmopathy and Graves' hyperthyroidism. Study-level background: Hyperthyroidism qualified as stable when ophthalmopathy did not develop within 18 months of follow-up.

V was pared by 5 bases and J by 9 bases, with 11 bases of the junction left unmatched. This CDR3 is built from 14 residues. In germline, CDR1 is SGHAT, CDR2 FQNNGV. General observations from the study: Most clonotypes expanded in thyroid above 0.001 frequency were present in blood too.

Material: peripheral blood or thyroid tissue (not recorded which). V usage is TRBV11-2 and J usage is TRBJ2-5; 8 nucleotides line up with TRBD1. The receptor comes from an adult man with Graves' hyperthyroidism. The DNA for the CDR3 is TGTGCCAGCAGCCATCCGGACAGGGCCCCGGCCCAGTACTTC. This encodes CASSHPDRAPAQYF.